The clone carrying this T cell receptor beta chain was counted at least ten times. Its antigen is unidentified. From germline, CDR1 is LGHDT and CDR2 YNNKEL (reference sequence). The CDR3 consists of 14 residues. The ends were cut back, 4 bases at V and 1 base at J, with 8 bases in the middle. This sample was included in a study of T-cell memory formation after mild COVID-19. Constant-segment primers served in 5'RACE that generated TCR alpha and TCR beta cDNA libraries bearing sample barcodes and UMIs. MiXCR was run by TCRdb on the 5' RACE reads, yielding one entry per CDR3 protein. Of under 250,000 distinct CDR3 sequences listed, 15% are singletons. The study's findings and limits: Pre-infection memory showed some responding clones, and this suggested that cross-reactive memory joined.

The TCR comes from an adult woman who had mild COVID-19 (a few samples of this study predate the infection). Cell type and time point are not known. The sequenced material came from PBMCs or a T cell subset sorted from them (not recorded which). The rearrangement links TRBV3-1 to TRBJ2-4; D remains ambiguous. CDR3 in DNA: TGTGCCAGCAGCCCTAGTTGGGCCAAAAACATTCAGTACTTC. This gives the protein CASSPSWAKNIQYF.